A single sample gave rise to the 8 T cell receptor beta chains below, sequenced in a study of blood T cells in healthy people across ages. A sample-barcoded 5' primer and a J-beta primer mix were used in a second PCR of roughly 7 to 12 cycles. Each CDR3 protein gets one entry after TCRdb re-called the 5' RACE reads with MiXCR. Here the sample spans 850,000 to 1,100,000 distinct CDR3 sequences, 35% to 40% being singletons. The material sequenced was blood. The source is a man between 18 and 35 years old in good health.

This CDR3 reads CASSELAGGPYNEQFF. DNA for the CDR3: TGTGCCAGCAGTGAATTAGCGGGGGGGCCTTACAATGAGCAGTTCTTC. This chain links TRBV25-1 with TRBJ2-1; 11 nucleotides agree with TRBD2. The CDR3 runs 16 residues. Germline values: CDR1 MGHDK, CDR2 SYGVNS. Unmatched junction bases numbered 3, after V lost 1 base and J lost 4 bases. Complete variable domain (other parts from reference TRBV25-1 and TRBJ2-1): EADIYQTPRYLVIGTGKKITLECSQTMGHDKMYWYQQDPGMELHLIHYSYGVNSTEKGDLSSESTVSRIRTEHFPLTLESARPSHTSQYLCASSELAGGPYNEQFFGPGTRLTVL.

V and J are TRBV25-1 and TRBJ1-1; a weak D match, TRBD1 (6 bases). With 1 base removed from V and 1 base from J, the gap between germline ends came to 7 bases. Germline assignment: CDR1 MGHDK and CDR2 SYGVNS. This CDR3 has 14 amino acids. CDR3 protein: CASSEWGANTEAFF. The CDR3 DNA sequence: TGTGCCAGCAGTGAATGGGGGGCGAACACTGAAGCTTTCTTT.

Only a few counts were recorded for this clonotype. The V call is TRBV29-1, the J call TRBJ2-3; 9 bases are shared with TRBD2. The CDR3 spans 16 residues. CDR1 is SQVTM, CDR2 ANQGSEA, per germline. J was trimmed by 4 bases and V by 3 bases; bases with no gene match: 11. The CDR3 sequence is CSVDSVGLASPDTQYF. CDR3 nucleotides: TGCAGCGTTGACAGTGTGGGACTAGCAAGCCCAGATACGCAGTATTTT.

The rearrangement uses TRBV29-1 and TRBJ1-1; D is unresolved. CDR3 length: 10 residues. Germline V gives CDR1 SQVTM, CDR2 ANQGSEA. Trimming took 5 bases from V and 8 from J, leaving 9 bases between them. As DNA, the CDR3 is TGCAGCGTTAGGGCCCAAGAAGCTTTCTTT. It encodes CSVRAQEAFF. Full variable domain (missing parts from reference TRBV29-1 and TRBJ1-1): SAVISQKPSRDICQRGTSLTIQCQVDSQVTMMFWYRQQPGQSLTLIATANQGSEATYESGFVIDKFPISRPNLTFSTLTVSNMSPEDSSIYLCSVRAQEAFFGQGTRLTVV.

The J gene is TRBJ2-3, the V gene TRBV7-2, with D hard to call. V lost 3 bases and J lost 4, with 8 bases in between. Germline V gene lookup returns CDR1 SGHTA and CDR2 FQGNSA. This CDR3 is built from 13 residues. CDR3 nucleotides: TGTGCCAGCAGCTTTCCGTTGGCAGATACGCAGTATTTT. Amino acids: CASSFPLADTQYF.

J is TRBJ1-1 and V is TRBV28; a possible D gene is TRBD1 (5 bases). This CDR3 region has 16 residues. Germline lookup yields CDR1 MDHEN and CDR2 SYDVKM. Trimming shortened V by 5 bases and J by 1 base, and 17 bases separated the two germline ends. DNA of the CDR3: TGTGCCAGCAGTCCGAGGGCCTACGGGGGGAACACTGAAGCTTTCTTT. Translation gives CASSPRAYGGNTEAFF.

This clonotype appeared a few times. The chain carries TRBV12-3 or TRBV12-4 and TRBJ1-1; D is undetermined. This CDR3 comprises 15 residues. V lost 2 bases, J lost 0 bases, and 10 bases lay in between. For the CDR3, the DNA is TGTGCCAGCAGTTTAAACCGTCAGGTGAACACTGAAGCTTTCTTT. It is translated as CASSLNRQVNTEAFF.

In DNA, the CDR3 is TGTGCCAGCAGCAGAAGACGGTGGATCGGAGAGACCCAGTACTTC. This codes for CASSRRRWIGETQYF. The chain recombines TRBV21-1 with TRBJ2-4. The end of the DNA is better explained by TRBJ2-5, so the J call may be wrong. TRBV21-1 represents a pseudogene. The CDR3 is 15 residues long.